The 27 T cell receptor beta chains presented below share a single source sample, sequenced in a study of blood T cells in healthy people across ages. A second PCR, run for about 7 to 11 cycles, used a sample-barcoded 5' primer plus a J-beta primer mix. TCRdb used MiXCR to reprocess the 5' RACE reads, holding one entry per CDR3 protein. The sample records 650,000 to 800,000 distinct CDR3 sequences, 45% to 60% being singletons. Sequenced: blood. Receptors were obtained from a woman older than 75 in good health.

In regard to this clonotype: This may stem from a read error, because a much larger clone lies one nucleotide away. The CDR3, as DNA: TGTGCCATCAGTTTATCGGCCTACTACGAGCAGTACTTC. It specifies CAISLSAYYEQYF. The chain recombines TRBV12-3 or TRBV12-4 with TRBJ2-5; no clear D. The DNA end favors TRBJ2-7, so the J call may be wrong. The CDR3 is 13 residues long.

This sequence joins TRBV28 and TRBJ1-2; possible D gene TRBD1, 5 bases. Looked up from germline, CDR1 is MDHEN and CDR2 is SYDVKM. The CDR3 covers 15 residues. V was shortened by 3 bases and J by 4 bases, with 15 bases between the two germline ends. The CDR3 is CASSLMVGGSYGYTF. CDR3 nucleotide sequence: TGTGCCAGCAGTTTGATGGTTGGGGGTAGCTATGGCTACACCTTC.

J is TRBJ2-3 and V is TRBV12-3 or TRBV12-4; the match to TRBD2 covers 7 bases. J gave up 4 bases and V 8 bases, and 15 bases lay outside the gene matches. The CDR3 is made up of 16 amino acids. This CDR3 is CASASSGGTVSDTQYF. The CDR3 DNA follows: TGTGCCAGCGCTTCGTCGGGGGGAACCGTCTCAGATACGCAGTATTTT.

The rearrangement uses TRBV6-6 and TRBJ2-3, with 13 bases lining up with TRBD2. The V gene's germline CDR1 is MNHNY and CDR2 SVGAGI (reference sequence). Losses at the gene ends were 6 bases for V and 6 bases for J; bases not matched to a gene: 12. This CDR3 has 17 amino acids. The CDR3 sequence is CASSPSGLAGIPDTQYF. CDR3 bases: TGTGCCAGCAGCCCCTCGGGACTAGCGGGAATCCCCGATACGCAGTATTTT.

This clonotype was detected many times. The rearrangement links TRBV4-1 to TRBJ1-4; maybe TRBD1 (6 bases). CDR1 is MGHRA and CDR2 is YSYEKL in the germline V gene. V lost 1 base and J 5 bases, leaving 11 bases between the germline ends. The CDR3 has 15 residues. CDR3 coding DNA: TGCGCCAGCAGCCAAGGACAGAGGGGGAATGAAAAACTGTTTTTT. The encoded protein is CASSQGQRGNEKLFF.

The rearrangement joins TRBV15 to TRBJ2-3; D perhaps matches TRBD1 (6 bases). The CDR3 loop spans 15 amino acids. Looked up from germline, CDR1 is LNHNV and CDR2 is YYDKDF (reference sequence). V was trimmed by 0 bases and J by 2 bases, leaving 9 bases between them. The CDR3 sequence is CATSREGGFTDTQYF. CDR3 coding DNA: TGTGCCACCAGCAGAGAAGGGGGATTCACAGATACGCAGTATTTT.

CDR3: CAPIGTSGRGGNEQFF. As DNA, the CDR3 is TGTGCCCCTATCGGGACTAGCGGGAGGGGGGGGAATGAGCAGTTCTTC. The chain employs TRBV6-5 and TRBJ2-1; 16 nucleotides agree with TRBD2. Per germline, CDR1 MNHEY and CDR2 SVGAGI. The CDR3 is 16 residues long. The J segment lost 7 bases and the V segment lost 11 bases, leaving 11 bases of the junction unmatched.

Many counts were recorded for this clonotype. J is TRBJ2-5 and V is TRBV3-1; 7 bases line up with TRBD1. Looked up from germline, CDR1 is LGHDT and CDR2 is YNNKEL (reference sequence). V shed 8 bases and J 7 bases; nucleotides not matched to a gene: 13. The CDR3 runs to 14 residues. CDR3 DNA sequence: TGTGCCAGCCATAGCTCAGGGGGAATACGGACCCAGTACTTC. Translated, it gives CASHSSGGIRTQYF.

The V and J genes are TRBV2 and TRBJ2-6; 8 nucleotides match TRBD1. The ends lost 1 base at V and 0 bases at J; junction bases unmatched: 8. The CDR3 totals 19 residues. Germline V lookup: CDR1 SNHLY, CDR2 FYNNEI. The CDR3 protein is CASSEGPGQDVSGANVLTF. The DNA of the CDR3 is TGTGCCAGCAGTGAAGGTCCGGGACAGGACGTCTCTGGGGCCAACGTCCTGACTTTC.

This rearrangement joins TRBV11-2 to TRBJ2-5; no definite D call. Germline CDR1 and CDR2: SGHAT and FQNNGV. Trimming cost V 4 bases and J 2 bases, with 11 bases left between them. CDR3 length equals 14 residues. The CDR3 region is CASSSLEGQETQYF. The CDR3 DNA reads TGTGCCAGCAGCTCCCTCGAAGGACAAGAGACCCAGTACTTC.

This chain links TRBV12-3 or TRBV12-4 with TRBJ2-3; TRBD2 matches at 12 bases. There are 16 residues in the CDR3. V trimming: 5 bases; J trimming: 1 base; junction bases outside the gene matches: 4. CDR3 sequence: CASSIGLAGRTDTQYF. The CDR3 DNA sequence: TGTGCCAGCAGTATCGGACTAGCGGGACGCACAGATACGCAGTATTTT.

In this sample, this clonotype turned up many times. With a much larger clone just one base away, this may be a read error. The V and J genes are TRBV25-1 and TRBJ2-1, with 8 bases identical to TRBD1. CDR1 MGHDK and CDR2 SYGVNS come from the germline V gene. The CDR3 loop spans 20 amino acids. Unmatched junction bases numbered 25, after V lost 6 bases and J lost 6 bases. CDR3 nucleotides: TGTGCCAGCAGCAAGGACAGGGTGGCTTGGGGACGAGGAGGTCTCAATGAGCAGTTCTTC. Protein sequence: CASSKDRVAWGRGGLNEQFF.

This sequence joins TRBV3-1 and TRBJ2-5; no clear D. The CDR3 sequence is 13 residues long. Trimming left V 4 bases short and J 5 bases short, with 11 bases between. Germline V CDR1 and CDR2: LGHDT, YNNKEL (reference sequence). The CDR3 nucleotides read TGTGCCAGCAGCCGGGTCTCCTGGGAGACCCAGTACTTC. Translated, it gives CASSRVSWETQYF.

This clonotype was recorded a few times. The V and J genes are TRBV28 and TRBJ2-7; no clear D. The V and J ends lost 2 bases and 7 bases respectively, with 9 bases between them. The CDR3 is made up of 12 amino acids. CDR1 and CDR2 from the germline V gene are MDHEN and SYDVKM. The CDR3 loop is CASSLRVGEQYF. DNA for the CDR3: TGTGCCAGCAGTTTAAGGGTGGGGGAGCAGTACTTC.

The sample holds many counts of this clonotype. V usage is TRBV12-3 or TRBV12-4 and J usage is TRBJ2-1; TRBD2 matches 12 bases. After removal of 7 bases from V and 7 bases from J, the junction contained 8 bases not matched to a gene. CDR3 length: 15 amino acids. Written as DNA, the CDR3 is TGTGCCAGCACTCTACTAGCGGGGGGCCCAAATGAGCAGTTCTTC. It is translated as CASTLLAGGPNEQFF.

The V gene is TRBV5-6, the J gene TRBJ1-2; D uncertain. Germline V CDR1 and CDR2: SGHDT, YYEEEE. The CDR3 is 14 amino acids. Between the trimmed V and J ends, which lost 2 bases and 7 bases, there was a span of 15 bases. The CDR3 spells CASSLISSSGGYTF. DNA for the CDR3: TGTGCCAGCAGCTTAATTTCCAGCTCTGGTGGCTACACCTTC.

Note on this clonotype: The germline gene is not matched at one end of the junction; a read error may be the cause. J is TRBJ2-1 and V is TRBV2; 8 nucleotides match TRBD2. Per the germline V gene, CDR1 is SNHLY and CDR2 is FYNNEI. This CDR3 has 15 amino acids. CDR3 loop: CAGSPDREGYNEQFF. CDR3 bases: TGTGCCGGCAGTCCAGACCGGGAGGGGTACAATGAGCAGTTCTTC.

This clonotype was observed a handful of times. This chain joins TRBV20-1 and TRBJ2-1, with D possibly matching TRBD2 (6 bases). V was cut by 6 bases and J by 10 bases, with 10 bases left in between. Germline loops: CDR1 DFQATT, CDR2 SNEGSKA (reference sequence). This CDR3 contains 10 residues. This chain's CDR3 is CSARLEEQFF. The CDR3 nucleotides are TGCAGTGCCCGACTAGAAGAGCAGTTCTTC.

This clonotype came up many times. This chain uses TRBV5-1 with TRBJ1-1, with 9 nucleotides matching TRBD1. Germline V gene data show CDR1 as SGHRS and CDR2 as YFSETQ. The CDR3 is 16 residues long. J lost 1 base, V lost 4 bases, and 8 bases had no gene match. CDR3 bases: TGCGCCAGCAGCGTAGGGACAGGGAGATCGAACACTGAAGCTTTCTTT. It codes for CASSVGTGRSNTEAFF.

This chain links TRBV12-3 or TRBV12-4 with TRBJ1-1; TRBD1 matches 7 bases. The V and J ends lost 7 bases and 1 base, in that order; junction bases with no gene match: 6. CDR3 length: 14 residues. CDR3 coding DNA: TGTGCCAGCAACTTGAGGGGGCCGAACACTGAAGCTTTCTTT. Protein: CASNLRGPNTEAFF.

This chain links TRBV10-3 with TRBJ2-5; 11 positions match TRBD2. With the DNA end fitting TRBJ2-7 better, the J assignment may be wrong. The CDR3 covers 15 residues. Germline CDR1 is ENHRY and CDR2 is SYGVKD. The CDR3 nucleotides read TGTGCCATCAGGGAGGGACTAGCGGTCTCCTACGAGCAGTACTTC. Its protein product is CAIREGLAVSYEQYF.

A few counts support this clonotype. This chain connects TRBV7-9 to TRBJ1-2; D is undetermined. CDR1 and CDR2 (germline): SEHNR, FQNEAQ (reference sequence). The CDR3 runs to 15 residues. V was clipped by 2 bases and J by 8 bases, with 18 bases between them. The DNA of the CDR3 is TGTGCCAGCAGCTTATCGGAGGGCCCGGCTATAGGCTACACCTTC. It encodes CASSLSEGPAIGYTF.

There are a few counts of this clonotype. The chain is built from TRBV5-1 and TRBJ2-7; 8 positions match TRBD1. V was pared by 2 bases and J by 6 bases, with 10 bases of the junction left unmatched. The CDR3 is made up of 15 amino acids. Germline V gene data show CDR1 as SGHRS and CDR2 as YFSETQ. CDR3 nucleotides: TGCGCCAGCAGCTTCTCCGGGACAGGAATACGCGAGCAGTACTTC. It yields the protein CASSFSGTGIREQYF.

The chain couples TRBV28 to TRBJ2-7; TRBD1 matches 8 bases. V dropped 8 bases and J dropped 6; count of bases not matched to a gene: 6. The CDR3 is 12 residues long. Germline CDR1 and CDR2: MDHEN and SYDVKM. In DNA form, the CDR3 reads TGTGCCAGCGTCCAGGGGGCAAGCGAGCAGTACTTC. Its protein is CASVQGASEQYF.

This rearrangement joins TRBV7-9 to TRBJ1-4, with D uncertain. The CDR3 totals 11 residues. Per germline, CDR1 SEHNR and CDR2 FQNEAQ (reference sequence). V gave up 5 bases and J gave up 8 bases, with 6 bases separating them. The CDR3 here is CASSIGEKLFF. Here the CDR3 DNA reads TGTGCCAGCAGCATCGGGGAAAAACTGTTTTTT.

This chain uses TRBV7-2 with TRBJ2-7; TRBD2 agrees at 11 bases. The germline V gene encodes CDR1 SGHTA and CDR2 FQGNSA. The CDR3 loop spans 18 amino acids. V was pared by 1 base and J by 0 bases, with 8 bases of the junction left unmatched. The CDR3 region has the DNA TGTGCCAGCAGCTTAGGGCTAGCGGGAGGCTGGAGCTCCTACGAGCAGTACTTC. It codes for CASSLGLAGGWSSYEQYF.

This clonotype turned up a few times. Given a much more abundant clone one base away, this may be a read error. The CDR3: CASSFEEAGGTTDTQYF. The CDR3 DNA sequence: TGCGCCAGCAGCTTCGAGGAAGCGGGAGGGACGACAGATACGCAGTATTTT. The chain carries TRBV5-1 and TRBJ2-3, with 10 bases lining up with TRBD2. The CDR3 sequence is 17 residues long. Trimming removed 2 bases from V and 3 bases from J; junction bases left unmatched: 9. Germline CDR1 reads SGHRS; CDR2 reads YFSETQ.